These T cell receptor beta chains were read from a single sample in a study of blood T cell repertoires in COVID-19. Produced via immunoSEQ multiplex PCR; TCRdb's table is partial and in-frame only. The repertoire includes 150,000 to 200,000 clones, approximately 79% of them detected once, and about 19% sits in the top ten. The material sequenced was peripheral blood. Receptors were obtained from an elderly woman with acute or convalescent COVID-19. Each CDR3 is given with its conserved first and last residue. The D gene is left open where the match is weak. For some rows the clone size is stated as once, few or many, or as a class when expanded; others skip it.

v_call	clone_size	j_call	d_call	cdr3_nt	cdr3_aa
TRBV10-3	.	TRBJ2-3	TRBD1	TGTGCCATCAGTGAGTCTACCGGGACAGGGGGCAGAGATACGCAGTATTTT	CAISESTGTGGRDTQYF
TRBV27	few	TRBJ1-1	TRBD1	TGTGCCAGCAGACGACAGGGTACAACTGAAGCTTTCTTT	CASRRQGTTEAFF
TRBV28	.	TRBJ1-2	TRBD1	TGTGCCAGCAGACAGGGGGCGCGGGTCTATGGCTACACCTTC	CASRQGARVYGYTF
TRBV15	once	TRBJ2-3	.	TGTGCCACCAGCAGAGATCCCGTTAGCACAGATACGCAGTATTTT	CATSRDPVSTDTQYF
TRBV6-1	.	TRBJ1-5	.	TGTGCCAGCAGTGAATGGAGGGGATGGGGCAATCAGCCCCAGCATTTT	CASSEWRGWGNQPQHF
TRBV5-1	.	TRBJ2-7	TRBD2	TGCGCCAGCAGCCGGGAGGGGACTAGCTTCTACGAGCAGTACTTC	CASSREGTSFYEQYF
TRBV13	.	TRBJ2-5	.	TGTGCCAGCAGCTTCCCGGGACTCCCAGAGACCCAGTACTTC	CASSFPGLPETQYF
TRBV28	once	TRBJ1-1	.	TGTGCCAGCAGTTTAGCAGGGTACACTGAAGCTTTCTTT	CASSLAGYTEAFF
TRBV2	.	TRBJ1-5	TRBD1	TGTGCCAGCAGGCCGGGGACAGGGGGCGAGCAGCCCCAGCATTTT	CASRPGTGGEQPQHF
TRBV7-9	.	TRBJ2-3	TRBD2	TGTGCCAGCAGCTTAGGACTAGCGGATAGCACAGATACGCAGTATTTT	CASSLGLADSTDTQYF
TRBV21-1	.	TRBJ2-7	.	TGTGCCAGCAGCAAAAAGGAGACGATGGCGGGAGGTACCTACGAGCAGTACTTC	CASSKKETMAGGTYEQYF
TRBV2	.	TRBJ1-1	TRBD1	TGTGCCAGCTCACAGGGGGAAAACACTGAAGCTTTCTTT	CASSQGENTEAFF
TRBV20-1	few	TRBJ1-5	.	TGCAGTGCTGATCAGGGCCGGGCCCAGCATTTT	CSADQGRAQHF
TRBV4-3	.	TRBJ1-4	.	TGCGCCAGCAGCCAAGGTCCGGGGGGGGGCTCTAATGAAAAACTGTTTTTT	CASSQGPGGGSNEKLFF
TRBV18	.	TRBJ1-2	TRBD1	TGTGCCAGCTCACCGAGACAGGGGGATAACTATGGCTACACCTTC	CASSPRQGDNYGYTF
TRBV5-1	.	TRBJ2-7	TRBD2	TGCGCCAGCAGCTTAGTGACTAGCGGGAGTTACGAGCAGTACTTC	CASSLVTSGSYEQYF
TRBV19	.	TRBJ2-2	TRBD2	TGTGCCGGGGGGAGGGCTCGTTCCGGGGAGCTGTTTTTT	CAGGRARSGELFF
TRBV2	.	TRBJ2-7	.	TGTGCCAGCCTCCGGGACACGTCCTACGAGCAGTACTTC	CASLRDTSYEQYF
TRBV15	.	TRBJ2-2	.	TGTGCCACCAGCAACAGGGCGAACACCGGGGAGCTGTTTTTT	CATSNRANTGELFF
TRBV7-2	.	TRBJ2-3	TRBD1	TGTGCCAGCAGCTTTGCAGGGGGTGGCACAGATACGCAGTATTTT	CASSFAGGGTDTQYF
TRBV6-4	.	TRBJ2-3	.	TGTGCCAGCAGTGCAAATGAGGGGAGGCTGGGCACAGATACGCAGTATTTT	CASSANEGRLGTDTQYF
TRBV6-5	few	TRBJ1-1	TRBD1	TGTGCCGGTCGCGTAGGGGGCGCGGAGACTGAAGCTTTCTTT	CAGRVGGAETEAFF
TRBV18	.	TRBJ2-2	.	TGTGCCAGCTCACTGGGACACCAGAACACCGGGGAGCTGTTTTTT	CASSLGHQNTGELFF
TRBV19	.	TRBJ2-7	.	TGTGCCAGAAACTCGGGCAGGGGCTACGAGCAGTACTTC	CARNSGRGYEQYF
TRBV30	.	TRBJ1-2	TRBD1	TGTGCCTCTTACCGGGACAGGGCCTATGGCTACACCTTC	CASYRDRAYGYTF
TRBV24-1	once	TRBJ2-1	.	TGTGCCACCAGCCCCACCCCCGACAGACACAATGAGCAGTTCTTC	CATSPTPDRHNEQFF
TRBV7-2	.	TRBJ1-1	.	TGTGCCAGCAGCTACATCCCGGTGTCGGGGAACACTGAAGCTTTCTTT	CASSYIPVSGNTEAFF
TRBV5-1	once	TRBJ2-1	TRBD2	TGCGCCAGCAGTATAGCGGGGGCCAGCTCCTACAATGAGCAGTTCTTC	CASSIAGASSYNEQFF
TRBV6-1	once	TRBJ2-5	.	TGTGCCAGCAGTGAAAACAGGGATTCGGAGACCCAGTACTTC	CASSENRDSETQYF
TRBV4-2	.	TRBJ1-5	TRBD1	TGTGCCAGCAGCCAAGCGGACAGGGTCAATCAGCCCCAGCATTTT	CASSQADRVNQPQHF
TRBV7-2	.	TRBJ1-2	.	TGTGCCAGCAGCTTAGGGGACTTCTATGGCTACACCTTC	CASSLGDFYGYTF
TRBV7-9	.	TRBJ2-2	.	TGTGCCAGCAGCTTATCCGGAGCCGCCGGGGAGCTGTTTTTT	CASSLSGAAGELFF
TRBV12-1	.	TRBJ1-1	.	TGTGCCAGCAGTTTCGACAGGGTGAAGGCTGAAGCTTTCTTT	CASSFDRVKAEAFF
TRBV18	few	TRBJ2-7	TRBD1	TGTGCCAGCTCACAAGGGACAGAACAGTACTTC	CASSQGTEQYF
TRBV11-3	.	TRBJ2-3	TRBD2	TGTGCCAGCGCTGCAGCGGGGGGAAGCACAGATACGCAGTATTTT	CASAAAGGSTDTQYF
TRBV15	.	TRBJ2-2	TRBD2	TGTGCCACCAGCAGAGAACTACGGGGAGGGGACACCGGGGAGCTGTTTTTT	CATSRELRGGDTGELFF
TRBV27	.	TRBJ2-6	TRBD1	TGTGCCAGCAGTTCCTCCGGGACAGGGGGCGCGGTACTCTCTGGGGCCAACGTCCTGACTTTC	CASSSSGTGGAVLSGANVLTF
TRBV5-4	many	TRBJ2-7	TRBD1	TGTGCCAGCAGCGTACAGGGGATATACGAGCAGTACTTC	CASSVQGIYEQYF
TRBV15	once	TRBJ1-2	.	TGTGCCACCAGCAGAGGGGGCCCCCAGATCCGCTATGGCTACACCTTC	CATSRGGPQIRYGYTF
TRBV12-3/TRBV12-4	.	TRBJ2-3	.	TGTGCCAGCAGCTGGCCCGGAGGCTACTCGAAGTATTTT	CASSWPGGYSKYF
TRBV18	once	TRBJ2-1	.	TGTGCCAGCTCACCGGCGGGAAACCTGAATGAGCAGTTCTTC	CASSPAGNLNEQFF
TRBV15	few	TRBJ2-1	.	TGTGCCACCAGCAGAGAGATTTTGCGCAATGAGCAGTTCTTC	CATSREILRNEQFF
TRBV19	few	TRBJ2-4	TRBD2	TGTGCCAGTAGTATAGCTAGCGGGAGGAGGAACATTCAGTACTTC	CASSIASGRRNIQYF
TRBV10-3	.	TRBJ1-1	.	TGTGCCATCAGTGGGGGAGGGGAGGGGAGTGGAACTGAAGCTTTCTTT	CAISGGGEGSGTEAFF
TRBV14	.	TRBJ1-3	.	TGTGCCAGCAGCCAAGTGGCAGGCCGCTCTGGAAACACCATATATTTT	CASSQVAGRSGNTIYF
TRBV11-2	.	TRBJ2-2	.	TGTGCCAGCAGCTTAGATCTCCGTACCGGGGAGCTGTTTTTT	CASSLDLRTGELFF
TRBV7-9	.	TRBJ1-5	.	TGTGCCAGCAGCTTAGCTTCAGGGTATAGCAATCAGCCCCAGCATTTT	CASSLASGYSNQPQHF
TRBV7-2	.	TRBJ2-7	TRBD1	TGTGCCAGCAGCCTGGGACAGCCCGAACCAACTTTGCGTCTTGGCGAGCAGTACTTC	CASSLGQPEPTLRLGEQYF
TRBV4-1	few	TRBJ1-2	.	TGCGCCAGCAGCCAAGCACCGTCGGGGAACTATGGCTACACCTTC	CASSQAPSGNYGYTF
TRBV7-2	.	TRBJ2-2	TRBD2	TGTGCCAGCAGCTCTAGCGGGGGGGCCTACGGGGAGCTGTTTTTT	CASSSSGGAYGELFF